These 30 T cell receptor beta chains originate from one sample sequenced in a study of shared clonotypes between healthy human individuals. Selected positively for CCR7 and CD45RO-negative, naive CD8 cells excluded terminally differentiated effector memory CD45RA+ cells. Profiled with immunoSEQ multiplex PCR; TCRdb holds only in-frame clones, not every one. The top ten hold 0.9% to 1.5% of the sample, which has about 2 million clones, about 94% seen once. The sample taken for sequencing was naive CD8+ T cells sorted from blood. These receptors were collected from a man younger than 35 in good health.

The genes are TRBV7-2 and TRBJ2-3; a possible D gene is TRBD1 (6 bases). Trimming removed 5 bases at V and 0 bases at J, with 12 bases between. Germline CDR1 and CDR2: SGHTA and FQGNSA. The CDR3 contains 15 residues. CDR3 amino acids: CASSHRTDSTDTQYF. The CDR3 nucleotides read TGTGCCAGCAGCCACCGGACAGATAGCACAGATACGCAGTATTTT.

Details on this clone: At the DNA level, this CDR3 is encoded by other sequences in the same sample as well. The chain has TRBV6-5 and TRBJ1-1; unclear D gene. The CDR3 spans 14 residues. Germline CDR1 MNHEY, CDR2 SVGAGI. Deletions cut 6 bases from V and 4 bases from J, with 15 bases between. The CDR3 DNA is TGTGCCAGCAGCCTTCGGGTGGAGAGCACTGAAGCTTTCTTT. Its translation is CASSLRVESTEAFF.

This chain uses TRBV5-1 with TRBJ2-7; TRBD1 matches 7 bases. J was trimmed by 6 bases and V by 3 bases; bases with no gene match: 12. CDR1 SGHRS and CDR2 YFSETQ come from the germline V gene. The CDR3 is 15 amino acids. As DNA, the CDR3 is TGCGCCAGCAGCTACCTCGGGACAGAAACCATCGAGCAGTACTTC. It codes for CASSYLGTETIEQYF.

The chain has TRBV6-4 and TRBJ1-2; TRBD1 aligns across 7 bases. V was pared by 2 bases and J by 3 bases, with 6 bases of the junction left unmatched. Germline V gene sequence: CDR1 MRHNA, CDR2 SNTAGT. This CDR3 contains 15 residues. The CDR3 DNA reads TGTGCCAGCAGTGACACACCGGGACAGTACTATGGCTACACCTTC. Residues: CASSDTPGQYYGYTF.

This clone came up once. The V gene is TRBV2, the J gene TRBJ1-1; D is ambiguous. The CDR3 has 19 amino acids. Germline CDR1 reads SNHLY; CDR2 reads FYNNEI. Trimming stripped 1 base from V and 0 bases from J, with 21 bases between. CDR3 sequence reads: CASSEEEETGGYVNTEAFF. The CDR3 coding sequence is TGTGCCAGCAGTGAAGAAGAGGAGACGGGAGGATATGTGAACACTGAAGCTTTCTTT. Drawing the rest from reference TRBV2 and TRBJ1-1, the complete variable domain is EPEVTQTPSHQVTQMGQEVILRCVPISNHLYFYWYRQILGQKVEFLVSFYNNEISEKSEIFDDQFSVERPDGSNFTLKIRSTKLEDSAMYFCASSEEEETGGYVNTEAFFGQGTRLTVV.

This chain uses TRBV21-1 with TRBJ2-2; the DNA was not used to check the table's D call, TRBD2. TRBV21-1 is termed a pseudogene. The CDR3 spans 16 residues. CDR3: CASRYREARNTGELFF. The CDR3 bases are TGTGCCAGCCGCTACCGGGAAGCCCGGAACACCGGGGAGCTGTTTTTT.

The gene calls are TRBV2 and TRBJ2-7; 10 nucleotides line up with TRBD1. The CDR3 covers 15 residues. Looked up from germline, CDR1 is SNHLY and CDR2 is FYNNEI. V shed 8 bases and J 3 bases; nucleotides not matched to a gene: 10. The chain's CDR3 is CASEAFRDRGYEQYF. CDR3 nucleotides: TGTGCCAGCGAGGCTTTCCGGGACAGGGGCTACGAGCAGTACTTC.

The chain is built from TRBV25-1 and TRBJ2-5, with D possibly matching TRBD1 (5 bases). With 3 bases removed from V and 3 bases from J, the gap between germline ends came to 11 bases. Germline-derived CDR1 and CDR2 are MGHDK and SYGVNS. The CDR3 loop spans 14 amino acids. The CDR3 DNA is TGTGCCAGCAGTGACAGGGAATTAGAAGAGACCCAGTACTTC. This encodes CASSDRELEETQYF.

The rearrangement joins TRBV10-2 to TRBJ2-7; D is undetermined. The V end was cut by 2 bases, the J end by 5 bases, with 16 bases between. The germline CDR1 and CDR2 sequences are WSHSY and SAAADI. CDR3 length: 15 residues. CDR3 sequence (DNA): TGCGCCAGCAGTGAGCGAAATCCATCGCCGGACGAGCAGTACTTC. As protein: CASSERNPSPDEQYF.

This chain uses TRBV6-5 with TRBJ2-3, with 11 bases matching TRBD2. J gave up 3 bases and V 5 bases, and 4 bases lay outside the gene matches. Germline V gene lookup returns CDR1 MNHEY and CDR2 SVGAGI. The CDR3 length is 15 residues. The CDR3 is CASSQIAGGTDTQYF. The DNA of the CDR3 is TGTGCCAGCAGTCAAATAGCGGGAGGGACAGATACGCAGTATTTT.

The chain couples TRBV9 to TRBJ1-1; D uncertain. Germline V gene lookup returns CDR1 SGDLS and CDR2 YYNGEE. This CDR3 is built from 14 residues. Trimming took 2 bases from V and 2 from J, leaving 10 bases between them. The CDR3 region is CASSVGRSNTEAFF. The CDR3 DNA follows: TGTGCCAGCAGCGTGGGCAGGAGCAACACTGAAGCTTTCTTT.

The chain combines TRBV27 with TRBJ2-7; D gene unclear. Looked up from germline, CDR1 is MNHEY and CDR2 is SMNVEV (reference sequence). The CDR3 loop spans 14 amino acids. Trimming pared 0 bases from V and 2 bases from J, leaving 8 bases between. The CDR3 protein is CASSLSGMPYEQYF. The CDR3 DNA reads TGTGCCAGCAGTTTATCGGGAATGCCCTACGAGCAGTACTTC.

V is TRBV5-4 and J is TRBJ1-6; D ambiguous. V gave up 8 bases and J gave up 9 bases, with 12 bases separating them. The length of the CDR3 is 12 residues. Germline V gene lookup returns CDR1 SGHNT and CDR2 YYREEE (reference sequence). The CDR3 protein is CASQSGGSPLHF. The DNA of the CDR3 is TGTGCCAGTCAATCTGGCGGTTCACCCCTCCACTTT.

The genes are TRBV14 and TRBJ2-7, with a possible D match to TRBD2 (5 bases). Germline V gene sequence: CDR1 SGHDN, CDR2 FVKESK. This CDR3 is built from 14 residues. Trimming removed 4 bases from V and 6 bases from J, with 16 bases in between. CDR3 nucleotide sequence: TGTGCCAGCAGCCTCTTGGCTCAAAGCGGCGAGCAGTACTTC. As protein: CASSLLAQSGEQYF.

Turning to this clone: The same CDR3 arises from other DNA sequences in this sample as well. The rearrangement joins TRBV27 to TRBJ2-2; a possible D gene is TRBD2 (6 bases). Germline values: CDR1 MNHEY, CDR2 SMNVEV (reference sequence). V lost 3 bases to trimming and J lost 2 bases, with 7 bases between them. The CDR3 contains 14 residues. CDR3 region: CASSFGTNTGELFF. In DNA, the CDR3 is TGTGCCAGCAGTTTTGGGACTAACACCGGGGAGCTGTTTTTT.

The chain uses TRBV19 and TRBJ1-5; a possible D gene is TRBD1 (6 bases). The CDR3 spans 14 residues. V was pared by 7 bases and J by 0 bases, with 10 bases between. The germline CDR1 and CDR2 sequences are LNHDA and SQIVND (reference sequence). Written as DNA, the CDR3 is TGTGCCAGTACCAGGGGCTATAGCAATCAGCCCCAGCATTTT. Protein product: CASTRGYSNQPQHF.

The chain employs TRBV29-1 and TRBJ2-1; 7 bases match TRBD2. J lost 9 bases, V lost 4 bases, and 15 bases had no gene match. The CDR3 spans 15 residues. Per the germline V gene, CDR1 is SQVTM and CDR2 is ANQGSEA. The CDR3 loop is CSVVIGGGGDGEQFF. CDR3 DNA sequence: TGCAGCGTTGTTATTGGCGGGGGAGGGGACGGTGAGCAGTTCTTC.

CDR3 nucleotides: TGTGCCAGCAAAACGCGGGAGGGGGGCGAGCAGTACTTC. It encodes CASKTREGGEQYF. The gene calls are TRBV5-4 and TRBJ2-7, with 9 nucleotides matching TRBD2. Germline V gene sequence: CDR1 SGHNT, CDR2 YYREEE (reference sequence). V trimming: 6 bases; J trimming: 6 bases; junction bases outside the gene matches: 7. The CDR3 runs to 13 residues.

The chain carries TRBV6-5 and TRBJ2-7, with TRBD1 matching over 12 bases. CDR1 and CDR2 from the germline V gene are MNHEY and SVGAGI. V lost 7 bases, J lost 9 bases, and 10 bases stayed unmatched. This CDR3 has 14 residues. The CDR3 DNA follows: TGTGCCAGCACCTCGGGACAGGGGGCGGCAGGGCAGTACTTC. Translating gives CASTSGQGAAGQYF.

V and J are TRBV9 and TRBJ1-1; no clear D gene. Between the trimmed V and J ends, which lost 0 bases and 0 bases, there was a span of 12 bases. The CDR3 runs 16 residues. Germline V CDR1 and CDR2: SGDLS, YYNGEE. The CDR3 DNA is TGTGCCAGCAGCGTAGCTACTGACACCTTGAACACTGAAGCTTTCTTT. Translation: CASSVATDTLNTEAFF.

V usage is TRBV28 and J usage is TRBJ2-7, with D perhaps matching TRBD2 (5 bases). This CDR3 comprises 13 residues. Germline V CDR1 and CDR2: MDHEN, SYDVKM. Trimming stripped 11 bases from V and 4 bases from J, with 18 bases between. CDR3 sequence reads: CARTRPRHYEQYF. Written as DNA, the CDR3 is TGTGCCCGTACTAGGCCCCGTCATTACGAGCAGTACTTC.

On this clone: This specimen includes other DNA sequences encoding the same CDR3. The chain uses TRBV9 and TRBJ2-5; weak D call: TRBD2 (6 bases). The CDR3 contains 15 residues. CDR1 is SGDLS, CDR2 YYNGEE, per germline. V gave up 0 bases and J gave up 1 base, with 10 bases separating them. The DNA of the CDR3 is TGTGCCAGCAGCGTAGATGGAGGGGCCCAAGAGACCCAGTACTTC. Residues: CASSVDGGAQETQYF.

This chain connects TRBV7-9 to TRBJ2-7; 9 bases are a match to TRBD2. Per germline, CDR1 SEHNR and CDR2 FQNEAQ (reference sequence). The V and J ends lost 8 bases and 1 base, in that order; junction bases with no gene match: 15. The CDR3 runs 17 residues. The CDR3 DNA follows: TGTGCCAGCGGGCTACCCTCAAGCGGGAGGTCTTCCTACGAGCAGTACTTC. Translated, it gives CASGLPSSGRSSYEQYF.

V gene TRBV7-9 combines with J gene TRBJ2-5; a weak D match, TRBD1 (5 bases). The CDR3 is made up of 15 amino acids. V was shortened by 4 bases and J by 3 bases, with 15 bases between the two germline ends. Germline V lookup: CDR1 SEHNR, CDR2 FQNEAQ (reference sequence). The CDR3 nucleotides are TGTGCCAGCAGCTCAAAAGGGGAACCCGAAGAGACCCAGTACTTC. As protein: CASSSKGEPEETQYF.

The table lists this clone with a few counts. V usage is TRBV7-9 and J usage is TRBJ1-6; TRBD1 aligns across 11 bases. The V gene's germline CDR1 is SEHNR and CDR2 FQNEAQ (reference sequence). The V segment lost 3 bases and the J segment 3 bases; nucleotides outside the gene matches: 7. This CDR3 is 18 amino acids long. The CDR3 loop reads CASSLGVGTGGYNSPLHF. The CDR3 DNA reads as TGTGCCAGCAGCTTGGGAGTCGGGACAGGGGGCTATAATTCACCCCTCCACTTT.

This clone occurred once. V is TRBV9 and J is TRBJ2-1; D is unresolved. This CDR3 region has 14 residues. CDR1 is SGDLS, CDR2 YYNGEE, per germline. Trimming pared 6 bases from V and 0 bases from J, leaving 10 bases between. Here the CDR3 DNA reads TGTGCCAGCAACTCGGCAGGCTCCTACAATGAGCAGTTCTTC. Its protein product is CASNSAGSYNEQFF.

The chain uses TRBV4-3 and TRBJ2-7, with 11 bases that match TRBD1. CDR3 length equals 17 residues. With 1 base clipped from V and 3 bases from J, the junction kept 8 bases outside the gene matches. CDR1 is LGHNA and CDR2 is YSLEER in the germline V gene. In DNA, the CDR3 is TGCGCCAGCAGCCAAGTACCCCGGGACAGGGGGTTCTACGAGCAGTACTTC. This translates into CASSQVPRDRGFYEQYF.

The rearrangement links TRBV6-5 to TRBJ2-5; TRBD1 agrees at 11 bases. J was trimmed by 0 bases and V by 4 bases; bases with no gene match: 1. CDR3 length equals 15 residues. Germline-derived CDR1 and CDR2 are MNHEY and SVGAGI. The CDR3 spells CASSLGQGDQETQYF. In nucleotides, the CDR3 is TGTGCCAGCAGTTTGGGACAGGGGGACCAAGAGACCCAGTACTTC.

This chain uses TRBV9 with TRBJ2-7; tentatively, D is TRBD1 (6 bases). Trimming removed 3 bases at V and 6 bases at J, with 13 bases between. The CDR3 has 13 amino acids. Per germline, CDR1 SGDLS and CDR2 YYNGEE. DNA for the CDR3: TGTGCCAGCAGCGACCAACAGGGAGCCGAGCAGTACTTC. This sequence encodes CASSDQQGAEQYF. Full variable domain (outside the CDR3, taken from reference TRBV9 and TRBJ2-7): DSGVTQTPKHLITATGQRVTLRCSPRSGDLSVYWYQQSLDQGLQFLIQYYNGEERAKGNILERFSAQQFPDLHSELNLSSLELGDSALYFCASSDQQGAEQYFGPGTRLTVT.

The rearrangement links TRBV11-2 to TRBJ2-6; the match to TRBD1 covers 8 bases. Unmatched junction bases numbered 9, after V lost 1 base and J lost 1 base. Germline assignment: CDR1 SGHAT and CDR2 FQNNGV. This CDR3 has 19 residues. The CDR3 DNA sequence: TGTGCCAGCAGCTTAGCATTCGGACAGGGAGATTCTGGGGCCAACGTCCTGACTTTC. This translates into CASSLAFGQGDSGANVLTF.